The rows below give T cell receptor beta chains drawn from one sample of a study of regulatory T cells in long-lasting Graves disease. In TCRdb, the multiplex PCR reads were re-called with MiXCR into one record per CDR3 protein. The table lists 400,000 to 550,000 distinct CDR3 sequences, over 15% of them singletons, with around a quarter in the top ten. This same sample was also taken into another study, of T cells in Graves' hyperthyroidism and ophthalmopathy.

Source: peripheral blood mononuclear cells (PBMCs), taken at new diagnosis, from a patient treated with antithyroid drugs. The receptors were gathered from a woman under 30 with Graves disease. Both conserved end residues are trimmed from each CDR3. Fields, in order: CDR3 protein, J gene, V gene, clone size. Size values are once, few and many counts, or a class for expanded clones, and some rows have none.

cdr3_aa: ASRTTGDSGNTIY; j_call: TRBJ1-3; v_call: TRBV12-3/TRBV12-4; clone_size: few
cdr3_aa: ASSQQGDANTGELF; j_call: TRBJ2-2; v_call: TRBV7-2; clone_size: .
cdr3_aa: AWGFSSYNEQF; j_call: TRBJ2-1; v_call: TRBV30; clone_size: few
cdr3_aa: SVEGSSGRMGEQF; j_call: TRBJ2-1; v_call: TRBV29-1; clone_size: many
cdr3_aa: SAYWVDRGWQGYT; j_call: TRBJ1-2; v_call: TRBV20-1; clone_size: many
cdr3_aa: ASVSRGLAGLTDTQY; j_call: TRBJ2-3; v_call: TRBV10-2; clone_size: few
cdr3_aa: SARSYRGADTQY; j_call: TRBJ2-3; v_call: TRBV20-1; clone_size: many
cdr3_aa: ASSFFEGTYGYT; j_call: TRBJ1-2; v_call: TRBV5-1; clone_size: many
cdr3_aa: ASKTGGASYEQY; j_call: TRBJ2-7; v_call: TRBV7-9; clone_size: many
cdr3_aa: ATRLADYYEQY; j_call: TRBJ2-7; v_call: TRBV6-1; clone_size: many
cdr3_aa: ASSLVTGVNEKLF; j_call: TRBJ1-4; v_call: TRBV7-9; clone_size: .
cdr3_aa: ASTYGDRVVY; j_call: TRBJ2-7; v_call: TRBV28; clone_size: many
cdr3_aa: SARVADPLETQY; j_call: TRBJ2-5; v_call: TRBV20-1; clone_size: many
cdr3_aa: ASSFGDMGGTQY; j_call: TRBJ2-5; v_call: TRBV7-9; clone_size: .
cdr3_aa: ASRTLRNTEAF; j_call: TRBJ1-1; v_call: TRBV12-3/TRBV12-4; clone_size: few
cdr3_aa: ASSQGTSLSYEQY; j_call: TRBJ2-7; v_call: TRBV12-3/TRBV12-4; clone_size: many
cdr3_aa: ASSSDSSNTGELF; j_call: TRBJ2-2; v_call: TRBV6-5; clone_size: .
cdr3_aa: SARDPWAGTGELF; j_call: TRBJ2-2; v_call: TRBV20-1; clone_size: many
cdr3_aa: ASTRDRTYEQY; j_call: TRBJ2-7; v_call: TRBV12-3/TRBV12-4; clone_size: many
cdr3_aa: SGGQVANTGELF; j_call: TRBJ2-2; v_call: TRBV29-1; clone_size: .
cdr3_aa: ASSVNGETQY; j_call: TRBJ2-5; v_call: TRBV10-2; clone_size: many
cdr3_aa: ASSYSMHDTRNYGYT; j_call: TRBJ1-2; v_call: TRBV6-5; clone_size: many
cdr3_aa: SARDRTAYEQY; j_call: TRBJ2-7; v_call: TRBV20-1; clone_size: many
cdr3_aa: ASSLQQGGPF; j_call: TRBJ1-1; v_call: TRBV5-6; clone_size: many
cdr3_aa: ASSQTGTNYGYT; j_call: TRBJ1-2; v_call: TRBV4-2; clone_size: few
cdr3_aa: ATSSKMNTEAF; j_call: TRBJ1-1; v_call: TRBV15; clone_size: .
cdr3_aa: ASSSFQGKGTDTQY; j_call: TRBJ2-3; v_call: TRBV18; clone_size: few
cdr3_aa: ASRTAGSSTDTQY; j_call: TRBJ2-3; v_call: TRBV12-3/TRBV12-4; clone_size: .
cdr3_aa: ASNRPGLAEAFGTDTQY; j_call: TRBJ2-3; v_call: TRBV12-3/TRBV12-4; clone_size: many
cdr3_aa: ATRTVPYNEQF; j_call: TRBJ2-1; v_call: TRBV15; clone_size: .
cdr3_aa: ASSFLDRDYNEQF; j_call: TRBJ2-1; v_call: TRBV12-3/TRBV12-4; clone_size: many